What follows are 3 T cell receptor beta chains derived from one specimen sequenced in a study of blood T cell repertoires in COVID-19. Sequencing used immunoSEQ multiplex PCR; TCRdb keeps in-frame clones, though not all of them. Counted here are about 480,000 clones, approximately 87% occurring once; the ten biggest clones make up around 1.9%. Sequenced: PBMCs or T cells enriched from blood (not recorded which). These receptors were collected from a woman in her 40s who had recovered from COVID-19.

This clone showed up just once. The chain joins TRBV19 to TRBJ1-5, with unresolved D. Between the trimmed V and J ends, which lost 6 bases and 7 bases, there was a span of 13 bases. The CDR3 has 13 residues. The germline V gene has CDR1 LNHDA and CDR2 SQIVND (reference sequence). In DNA form, the CDR3 reads TGTGCCAGTAGCCCTGAGAGGCACCAGCCCCAGCATTTT. Amino acid sequence: CASSPERHQPQHF.

The chain uses TRBV19 and TRBJ2-7, with D possibly TRBD1 on 5 matching bases. The CDR3 loop spans 14 amino acids. Trimming took off 1 base at V and 3 bases at J, with 10 bases between the two ends. Germline assignment: CDR1 LNHDA and CDR2 SQIVND (reference sequence). Here the CDR3 reads CASSIGAGNYEQYF. DNA for the CDR3: TGTGCCAGTAGTATAGGGGCAGGGAACTACGAGCAGTACTTC.

The rearrangement joins TRBV5-5 to TRBJ2-1; 13 positions agree with TRBD2. Germline values: CDR1 SGHKS, CDR2 YYEKEE (reference sequence). The ends lost 3 bases at V and 9 bases at J; junction bases unmatched: 9. The CDR3 has 16 amino acids. The CDR3 spells CASSSTGTSGNGEQFF. DNA for the CDR3: TGTGCCAGCAGCTCAACAGGGACTAGCGGGAATGGTGAGCAGTTCTTC.